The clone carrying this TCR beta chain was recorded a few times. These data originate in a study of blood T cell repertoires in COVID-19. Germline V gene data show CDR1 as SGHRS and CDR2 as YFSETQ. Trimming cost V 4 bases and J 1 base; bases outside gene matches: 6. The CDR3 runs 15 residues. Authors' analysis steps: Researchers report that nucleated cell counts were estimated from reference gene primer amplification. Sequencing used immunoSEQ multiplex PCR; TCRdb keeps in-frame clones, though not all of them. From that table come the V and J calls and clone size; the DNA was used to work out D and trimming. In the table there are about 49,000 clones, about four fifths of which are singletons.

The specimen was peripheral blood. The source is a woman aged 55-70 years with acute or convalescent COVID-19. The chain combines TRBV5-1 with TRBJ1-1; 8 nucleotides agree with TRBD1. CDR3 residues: CASSPGQGPNTEAFF. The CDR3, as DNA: TGCGCCAGCAGCCCCGGACAGGGACCGAACACTGAAGCTTTCTTT.